Below are 12 T cell receptor beta chains sequenced from a single sample in a study of spatial heterogeneity in lung cancer. Points from the study as a whole: It was found that expanded intratumoral alpha and beta TCR counts tracked tumor mutation counts.

No cognate antigen is known for these TCRs. The time point was: sample taken at primary tumor resection. One entry per CDR3 protein results from TCRdb running MiXCR on the 5' RACE reads. Counted here are about 9,800 distinct CDR3 sequences, 45% to 65% occurring once; the ten biggest clones make up 28%. The sample was lung tumor tissue, taken at surgery. The receptors stem from a female donor with early-stage non-small cell lung cancer.

A few counts support this clonotype. This beta chain is off target for a library built for alpha chains, so its abundance means little. The V gene is TRBV19, the J gene TRBJ2-2; weak D call: TRBD1 (5 bases). Germline-derived CDR1 and CDR2 are LNHDA and SQIVND (reference sequence). The CDR3 loop spans 16 amino acids. Trimming removed 6 bases from V and 2 bases from J, with 16 bases in between. The CDR3 loop reads CASRLFSRVNTGELFF. CDR3 DNA sequence: TGTGCCAGTAGACTATTCTCCAGGGTAAACACCGGGGAGCTGTTTTTT. The full variable domain, completed using reference TRBV19 and TRBJ2-2, is DGGITQSPKYLFRKEGQNVTLSCEQNLNHDAMYWYRQDPGQGLRLIYYSQIVNDFQKGDIAEGYSVSREKKESFPLTVTSAQKNPTAFYLCASRLFSRVNTGELFFGEGSRLTVL.

As to this clonotype: This beta chain turned up in a library designed for alpha chains; as an off-target read, its abundance says little. The V call is TRBV4-2, the J call TRBJ2-3, with 7 bases identical to TRBD2. The length of the CDR3 is 16 residues. CDR1 is LGHNA and CDR2 is YNFKEQ in the germline V gene. The J segment lost 2 bases and the V segment lost 4 bases, leaving 9 bases of the junction unmatched. CDR3 residues: CASSLRPGGDTDTQYF. In DNA form, the CDR3 reads TGTGCCAGCAGCCTCCGTCCTGGGGGGGACACAGATACGCAGTATTTT.

This clonotype was counted only a few times. Within a library made for alpha chains, this beta chain is off target, and its count is uninformative. V gene TRBV28 combines with J gene TRBJ1-2, with D maybe TRBD1 (6 bases). In germline, CDR1 is MDHEN, CDR2 SYDVKM. The CDR3 spans 14 residues. The ends were cut back, 6 bases at V and 5 bases at J, with 16 bases in the middle. For the CDR3, the DNA is TGTGCCAGCAGGGGGTCAGGGGTTGGATATGGCTACACCTTC. Encoded protein: CASRGSGVGYGYTF.

Points on this clonotype: This beta chain slipped into a library made for alpha chains as a stray read, so its size is not meaningful. The chain recombines TRBV20-1 with TRBJ1-5; D is uncertain. The ends were cut back, 3 bases at V and 4 bases at J, with 7 bases in the middle. CDR3 length: 12 amino acids. Germline V lookup: CDR1 DFQATT, CDR2 SNEGSKA (reference sequence). CDR3 DNA: TGCAGTGCTAGTAACGGTAATCAGCCCCAGCATTTT. Translated: CSASNGNQPQHF.

This clonotype was recorded a few times. This beta chain is a stray read from a library made for alpha chains; its abundance is not meaningful. The chain is built from TRBV20-1 and TRBJ2-7; the D gene is possibly TRBD2 (5 bases). V gave up 6 bases and J gave up 5 bases, with 23 bases separating them. The CDR3 is 15 amino acids. Germline CDR1 is DFQATT and CDR2 is SNEGSKA (reference sequence). The DNA of the CDR3 is TGCAGTGCGCACAGCGTCCCAGGTTGGGGAGACGAGCAGTACTTC. This gives the protein CSAHSVPGWGDEQYF.

Concerning this clonotype: The size of this beta chain means little, since it is a stray read in a library made for alpha chains. The chain carries TRBV7-2 and TRBJ1-1; possibly TRBD1 for D (6 bases). CDR1 and CDR2 from the germline V gene are SGHTA and FQGNSA. Trimming took 1 base from V and 6 from J, leaving 24 bases between them. CDR3 length: 18 residues. This CDR3 reads CASSLGVGRGPLSAEAFF. In DNA form, the CDR3 reads TGTGCCAGCAGCTTAGGGGTGGGCAGGGGTCCCCTAAGTGCTGAAGCTTTCTTT. The full variable domain, in which reference TRBV7-2 and TRBJ1-1 provide the parts outside the CDR3, is GAGVSQSPSNKVTEKGKDVELRCDPISGHTALYWYRQSLGQGLEFLIYFQGNSAPDKSGLPSDRFSAERTGGSVSTLTIQRTQQEDSAVYLCASSLGVGRGPLSAEAFFGQGTRLTVV.

Remarks on this clonotype: This beta chain lies outside the target of a library built for alpha chains; its clone size means little. The rearrangement joins TRBV7-9 to TRBJ1-2; D ambiguous. Trimming cost V 1 base and J 8 bases, with 11 bases left between them. The CDR3 has 13 amino acids. The germline V gene encodes CDR1 SEHNR and CDR2 FQNEAQ (reference sequence). The chain's CDR3 is CASSLERLSGYTF. CDR3 nucleotide sequence: TGTGCCAGCAGCTTAGAACGGCTATCGGGCTACACCTTC.

For this clonotype: This beta chain is a stray sequence in a library constructed for alpha chains; its clone size is not meaningful. The chain combines TRBV12-3 or TRBV12-4 with TRBJ2-1; 10 nucleotides match TRBD2. V lost 7 bases, J lost 1 base, and 13 bases stayed unmatched. The CDR3 contains 18 residues. CDR3 loop: CASTLTVSLAGSYNEQFF. The CDR3 nucleotides read TGTGCCAGCACCCTGACAGTTTCACTAGCGGGGTCCTACAATGAGCAGTTCTTC.

As to this clonotype: Little can be read into the size of this beta chain, an off-target read in a library designed for alpha chains. V and J are TRBV20-1 and TRBJ1-6, with D possibly being TRBD1 (5 bases). Between the trimmed V and J ends, which lost 3 bases and 7 bases, there was a span of 13 bases. The CDR3 extends over 14 amino acids. The germline V gene has CDR1 DFQATT and CDR2 SNEGSKA (reference sequence). CDR3 sequence: CSASRGSPNSPLHF. CDR3 bases: TGCAGTGCTAGTCGGGGGTCGCCGAATTCACCCCTCCACTTT.

As for this clonotype: Being off target in a library aimed at alpha chains, this beta chain has a size of little meaning. The gene calls are TRBV7-2 and TRBJ2-7, with D perhaps matching TRBD2 (5 bases). The V and J ends lost 5 bases and 1 base respectively, with 15 bases between them. Looked up from germline, CDR1 is SGHTA and CDR2 is FQGNSA. The CDR3 is 15 residues long. The DNA for the CDR3 is TGTGCCAGCAGCCCCGCGGGTAGTCGGTCCTACGAGCAGTACTTC. Protein: CASSPAGSRSYEQYF.

This clonotype came up a few times. Found in a library prepared for alpha chains, this beta chain is an off-target read, and its abundance has little meaning. V is TRBV15 and J is TRBJ1-2; D not certain. CDR3 size: 15 residues. Trimming took off 8 bases at V and 2 bases at J, with 18 bases between the two ends. The germline gives CDR1 LNHNV, CDR2 YYDKDF (reference sequence). The CDR3 region has the DNA TGTGCCACCTCAGAGGGTTTACAGAGAAACTATGGCTACACCTTC. Its translation is CATSEGLQRNYGYTF. The entire variable domain, with the rest obtained from reference TRBV15 and TRBJ1-2, is as follows: DAMVIQNPRYQVTQFGKPVTLSCSQTLNHNVMYWYQQKSSQAPKLLFHYYDKDFNNEADTPDNFQSRRPNTSFCFLDIRSPGLGDTAMYLCATSEGLQRNYGYTFGSGTRLTVV.

As for this clonotype: As an off-target read in a library built for alpha chains, this beta chain has a frequency of little significance. The chain uses TRBV9 and TRBJ1-2; the D is unclear. This CDR3 is 14 amino acids long. Germline lookup yields CDR1 SGDLS and CDR2 YYNGEE. V gave up 0 bases and J gave up 8 bases, with 14 bases separating them. CDR3 nucleotides: TGTGCCAGCAGCGTAGCTCTAGCCCAGACGGGCTACACCTTC. Encoded protein: CASSVALAQTGYTF.